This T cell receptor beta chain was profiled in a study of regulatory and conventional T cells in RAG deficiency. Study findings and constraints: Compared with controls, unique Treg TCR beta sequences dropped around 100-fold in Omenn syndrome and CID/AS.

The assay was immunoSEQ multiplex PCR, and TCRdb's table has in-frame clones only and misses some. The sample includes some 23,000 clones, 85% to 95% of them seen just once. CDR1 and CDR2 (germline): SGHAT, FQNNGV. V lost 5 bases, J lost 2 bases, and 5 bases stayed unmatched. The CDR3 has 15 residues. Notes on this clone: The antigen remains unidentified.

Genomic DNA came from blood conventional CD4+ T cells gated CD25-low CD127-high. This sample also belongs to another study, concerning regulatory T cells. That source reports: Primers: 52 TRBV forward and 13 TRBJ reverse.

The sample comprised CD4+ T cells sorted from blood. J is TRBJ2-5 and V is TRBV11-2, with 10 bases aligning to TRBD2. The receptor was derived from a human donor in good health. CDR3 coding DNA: TGTGCCAGCAGCCCTGAGCGGGGGGGACAAGAGACCCAGTACTTC. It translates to CASSPERGGQETQYF.